This T cell receptor (beta chain) is from a study of shared clonotypes between healthy human individuals. Germline-derived CDR1 and CDR2 are LNHDA and SQIVND (reference sequence). The CDR3 consists of 12 residues. V lost 6 bases to trimming and J lost 6 bases, with 8 bases between them. Deep-level running was used for the assay. Study processing details: Junction-only immunoSEQ data arrived without quality scores, meaning filtering differed. Assay used: immunoSEQ multiplex PCR; TCRdb lists only in-frame clones, some missing. The V and J calls and the clone size are those of that table, but D and trimming were determined from the DNA. The data contain 300,000 to 400,000 clones, 74% of them singletons.

V is TRBV19 and J is TRBJ2-2; D gene uncertain. The sequence came from a man in his thirties or forties in good health. The sequencing input was memory CD4+ T cells sorted from blood. Subset meaning: CD45RA-negative fraction. CDR3 amino acids: CASSISPGELFF. As DNA, the CDR3 is TGTGCCAGTAGCATCAGTCCCGGGGAGCTGTTTTTT.